This T cell receptor beta chain was found in a study of control samples from healthy donors and cancer patients. Some clones are missing from TCRdb's copy, which holds only in-frame ones; the method was immunoSEQ multiplex PCR. Of about 83,000 clones in the sample, 91% were seen once. Trimming took 5 bases from V and 4 from J, leaving 11 bases between them. The CDR3 consists of 13 residues. Germline assignment: CDR1 SGHAT and CDR2 FQNNGV. The TCR comes from a man aged 45-65 years in good health. The V gene is TRBV11-2, the J gene TRBJ1-1, with D unclear. Sequences were obtained from blood. The CDR3 sequence is CASSMRNTTEAFF. CDR3 coding DNA: TGTGCCAGCAGCATGCGGAATACCACTGAAGCTTTCTTT.